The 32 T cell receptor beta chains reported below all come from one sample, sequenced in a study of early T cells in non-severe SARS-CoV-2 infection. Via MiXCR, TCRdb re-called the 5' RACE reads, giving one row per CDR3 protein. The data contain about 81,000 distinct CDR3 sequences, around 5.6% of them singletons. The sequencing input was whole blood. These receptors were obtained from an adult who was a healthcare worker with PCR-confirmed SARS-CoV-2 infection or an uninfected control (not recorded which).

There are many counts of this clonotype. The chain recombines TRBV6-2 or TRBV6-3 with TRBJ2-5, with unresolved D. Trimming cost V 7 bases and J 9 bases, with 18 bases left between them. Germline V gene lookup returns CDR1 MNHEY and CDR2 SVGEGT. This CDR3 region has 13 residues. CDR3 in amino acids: CASKTGRNGPQYF. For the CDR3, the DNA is TGTGCCAGCAAAACGGGCAGGAACGGGCCCCAGTACTTC.

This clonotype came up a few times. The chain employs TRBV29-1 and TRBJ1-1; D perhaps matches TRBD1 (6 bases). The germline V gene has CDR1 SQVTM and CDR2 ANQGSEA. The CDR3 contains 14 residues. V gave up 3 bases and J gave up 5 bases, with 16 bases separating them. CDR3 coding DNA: TGCAGCGTTGAGGTTGCAGGGGTTGGAACTGAAGCTTTCTTT. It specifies CSVEVAGVGTEAFF.

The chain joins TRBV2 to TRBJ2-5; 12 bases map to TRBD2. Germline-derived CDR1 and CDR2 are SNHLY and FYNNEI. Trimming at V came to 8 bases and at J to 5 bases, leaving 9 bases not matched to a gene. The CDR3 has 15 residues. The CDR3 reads CASRKTSGSSETQYF. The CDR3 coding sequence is TGTGCCAGCCGCAAGACTAGCGGGAGTTCTGAGACCCAGTACTTC.

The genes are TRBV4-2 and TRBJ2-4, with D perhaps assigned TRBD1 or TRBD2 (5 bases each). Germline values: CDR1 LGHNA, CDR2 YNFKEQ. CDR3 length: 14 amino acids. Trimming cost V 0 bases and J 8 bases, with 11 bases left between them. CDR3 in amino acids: CASSQEIGADIQYF. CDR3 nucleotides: TGTGCCAGCAGCCAAGAGATCGGGGCGGACATTCAGTACTTC.

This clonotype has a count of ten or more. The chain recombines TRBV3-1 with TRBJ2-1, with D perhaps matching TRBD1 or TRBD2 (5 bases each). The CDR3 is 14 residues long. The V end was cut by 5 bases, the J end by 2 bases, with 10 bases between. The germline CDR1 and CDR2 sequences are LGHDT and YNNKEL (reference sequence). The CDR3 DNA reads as TGTGCCAGCAGCTTCCCGGGACCCTACAATGAGCAGTTCTTC. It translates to CASSFPGPYNEQFF.

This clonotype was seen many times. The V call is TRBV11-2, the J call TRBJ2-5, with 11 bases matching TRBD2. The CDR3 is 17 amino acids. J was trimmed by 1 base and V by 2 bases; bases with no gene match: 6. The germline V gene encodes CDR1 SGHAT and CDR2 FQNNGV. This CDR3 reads CASSLRLLAGAQETQYF. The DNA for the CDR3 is TGTGCCAGCAGCTTAAGATTACTAGCGGGGGCCCAAGAGACCCAGTACTTC.

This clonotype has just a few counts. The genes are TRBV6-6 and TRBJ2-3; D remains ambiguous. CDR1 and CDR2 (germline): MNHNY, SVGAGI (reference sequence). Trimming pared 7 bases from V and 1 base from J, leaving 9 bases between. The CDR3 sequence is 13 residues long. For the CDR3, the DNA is TGTGCCAGCAACAACCGGGGCACAGATACGCAGTATTTT. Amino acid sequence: CASNNRGTDTQYF.

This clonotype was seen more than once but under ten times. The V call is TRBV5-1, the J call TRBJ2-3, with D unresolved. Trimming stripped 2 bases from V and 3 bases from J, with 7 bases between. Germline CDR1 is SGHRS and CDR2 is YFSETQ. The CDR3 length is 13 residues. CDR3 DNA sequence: TGCGCCAGCAGCTTCCCAGCAACAGATACGCAGTATTTT. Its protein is CASSFPATDTQYF. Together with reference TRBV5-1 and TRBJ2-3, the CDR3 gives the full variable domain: KAGVTQTPRYLIKTRGQQVTLSCSPISGHRSVSWYQQTPGQGLQFLFEYFSETQRNKGNFPGRFSGRQFSNSRSEMNVSTLELGDSALYLCASSFPATDTQYFGPGTRLTVL.

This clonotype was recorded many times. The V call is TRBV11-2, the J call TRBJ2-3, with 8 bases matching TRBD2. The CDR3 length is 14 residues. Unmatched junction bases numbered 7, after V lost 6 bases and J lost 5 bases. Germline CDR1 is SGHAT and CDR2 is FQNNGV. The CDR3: CASRRGLAVDTQYF. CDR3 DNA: TGTGCCAGCAGACGCGGACTAGCTGTAGATACGCAGTATTTT.

Here the CDR3 reads CSARNIAHGYEQYF. The CDR3 nucleotides read TGCAGTGCTCGGAATATAGCGCACGGGTACGAGCAGTACTTC. This chain joins TRBV20-1 and TRBJ2-7, with D maybe TRBD2 (5 bases). The CDR3 covers 14 residues. V lost 5 bases and J lost 4, with 18 bases in between. Germline CDR1 and CDR2: DFQATT and SNEGSKA (reference sequence).

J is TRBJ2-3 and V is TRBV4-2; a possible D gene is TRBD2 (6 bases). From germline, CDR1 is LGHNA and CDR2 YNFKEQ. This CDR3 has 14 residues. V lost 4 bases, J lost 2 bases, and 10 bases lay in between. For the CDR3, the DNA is TGTGCCAGCAGCCGACGACTAGACACAGATACGCAGTATTTT. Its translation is CASSRRLDTDTQYF.

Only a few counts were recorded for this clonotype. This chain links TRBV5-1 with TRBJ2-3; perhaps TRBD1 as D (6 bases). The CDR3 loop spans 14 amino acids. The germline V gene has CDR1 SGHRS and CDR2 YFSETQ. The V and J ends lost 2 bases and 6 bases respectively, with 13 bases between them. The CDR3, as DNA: TGCGCCAGCAGCTTATTCCGGGACACGGATACGCAGTATTTT. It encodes CASSLFRDTDTQYF.

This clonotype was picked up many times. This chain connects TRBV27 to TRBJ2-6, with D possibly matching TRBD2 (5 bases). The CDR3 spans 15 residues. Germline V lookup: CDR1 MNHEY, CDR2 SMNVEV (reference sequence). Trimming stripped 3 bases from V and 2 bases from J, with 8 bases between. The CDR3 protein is CASSLRTPGANVLTF. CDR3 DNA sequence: TGTGCCAGCAGTTTGCGGACTCCTGGGGCCAACGTCCTGACTTTC.

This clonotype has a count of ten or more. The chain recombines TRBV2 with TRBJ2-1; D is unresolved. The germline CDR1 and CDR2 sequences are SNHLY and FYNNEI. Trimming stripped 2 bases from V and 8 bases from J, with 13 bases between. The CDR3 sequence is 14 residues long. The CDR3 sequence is CASSEIGRFHEQFF. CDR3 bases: TGTGCCAGCAGTGAAATCGGAAGGTTTCATGAGCAGTTCTTC. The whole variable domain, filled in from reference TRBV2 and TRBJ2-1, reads EPEVTQTPSHQVTQMGQEVILRCVPISNHLYFYWYRQILGQKVEFLVSFYNNEISEKSEIFDDQFSVERPDGSNFTLKIRSTKLEDSAMYFCASSEIGRFHEQFFGPGTRLTVL.

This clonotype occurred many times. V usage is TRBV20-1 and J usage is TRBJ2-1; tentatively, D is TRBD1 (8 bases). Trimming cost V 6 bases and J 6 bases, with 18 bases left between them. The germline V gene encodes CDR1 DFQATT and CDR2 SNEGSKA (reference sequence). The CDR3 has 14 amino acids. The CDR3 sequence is CSAVGSGTGNEQFF. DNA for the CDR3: TGCAGTGCGGTGGGCAGCGGGACAGGCAATGAGCAGTTCTTC.

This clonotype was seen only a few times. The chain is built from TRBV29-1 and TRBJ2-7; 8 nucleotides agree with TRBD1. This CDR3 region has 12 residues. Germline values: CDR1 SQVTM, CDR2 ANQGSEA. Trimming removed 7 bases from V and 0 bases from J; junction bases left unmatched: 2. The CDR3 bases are TGCAGCGCTCAGGGGGCCTCCTACGAGCAGTACTTC. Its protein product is CSAQGASYEQYF.

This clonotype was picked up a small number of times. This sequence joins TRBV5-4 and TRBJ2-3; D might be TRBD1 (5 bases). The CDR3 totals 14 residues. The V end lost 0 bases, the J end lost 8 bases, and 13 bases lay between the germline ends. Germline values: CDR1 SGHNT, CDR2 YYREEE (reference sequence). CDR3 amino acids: CASSLGQGTGTQYF. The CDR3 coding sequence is TGTGCCAGCAGCTTGGGGCAGGGCACCGGTACGCAGTATTTT.

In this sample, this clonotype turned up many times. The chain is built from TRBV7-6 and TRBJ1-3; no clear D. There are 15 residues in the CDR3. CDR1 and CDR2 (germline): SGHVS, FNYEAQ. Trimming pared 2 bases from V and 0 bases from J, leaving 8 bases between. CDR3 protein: CASSLKRGSGNTIYF. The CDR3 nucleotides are TGTGCCAGCAGCTTAAAACGGGGCTCTGGAAACACCATATATTTT.

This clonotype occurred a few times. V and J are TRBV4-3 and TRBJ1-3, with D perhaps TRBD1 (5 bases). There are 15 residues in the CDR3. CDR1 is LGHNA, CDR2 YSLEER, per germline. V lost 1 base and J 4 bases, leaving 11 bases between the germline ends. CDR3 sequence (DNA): TGCGCCAGCAGCCAAGCAGGGACTGGGGGAAACACCATATATTTT. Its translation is CASSQAGTGGNTIYF.

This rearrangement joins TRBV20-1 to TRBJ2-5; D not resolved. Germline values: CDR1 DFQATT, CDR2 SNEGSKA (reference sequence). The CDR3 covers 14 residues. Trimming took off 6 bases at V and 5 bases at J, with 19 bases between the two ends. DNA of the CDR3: TGCAGTGCCCTCCCCGACCTATACGGGGAGACCCAGTACTTC. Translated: CSALPDLYGETQYF.

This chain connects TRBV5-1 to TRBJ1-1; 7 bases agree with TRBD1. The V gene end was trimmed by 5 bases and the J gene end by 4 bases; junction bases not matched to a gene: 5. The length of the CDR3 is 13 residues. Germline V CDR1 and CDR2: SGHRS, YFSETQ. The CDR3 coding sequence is TGCGCCAGCAGGGGCGACAGGGCCACTGAAGCTTTCTTT. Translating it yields CASRGDRATEAFF.

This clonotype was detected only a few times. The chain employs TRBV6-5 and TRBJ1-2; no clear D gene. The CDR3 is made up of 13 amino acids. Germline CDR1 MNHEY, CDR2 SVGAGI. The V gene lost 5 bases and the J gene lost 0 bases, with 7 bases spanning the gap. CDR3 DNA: TGTGCCAGCAGTCCTTCAGCTAACTATGGCTACACCTTC. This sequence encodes CASSPSANYGYTF.

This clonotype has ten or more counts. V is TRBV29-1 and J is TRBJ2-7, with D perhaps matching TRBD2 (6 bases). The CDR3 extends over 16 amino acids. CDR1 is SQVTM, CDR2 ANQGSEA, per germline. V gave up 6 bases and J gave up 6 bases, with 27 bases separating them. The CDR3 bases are TGCAGCGTGGGTCCTCATAAACCGGGACTCTGGGCCGAGCAGTACTTC. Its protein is CSVGPHKPGLWAEQYF.

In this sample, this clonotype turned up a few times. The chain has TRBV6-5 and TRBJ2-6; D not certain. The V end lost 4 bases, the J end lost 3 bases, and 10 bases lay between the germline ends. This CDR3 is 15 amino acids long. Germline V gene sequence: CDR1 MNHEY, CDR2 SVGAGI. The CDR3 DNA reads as TGTGCCAGCAGTTCCCTAGGTGGTGGGGCCAACGTCCTGACTTTC. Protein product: CASSSLGGGANVLTF.

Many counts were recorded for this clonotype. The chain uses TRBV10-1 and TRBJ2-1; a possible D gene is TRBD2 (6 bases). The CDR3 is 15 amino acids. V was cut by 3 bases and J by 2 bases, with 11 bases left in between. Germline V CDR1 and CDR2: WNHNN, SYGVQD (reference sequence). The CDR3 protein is CASSEPGSPYNEQFF. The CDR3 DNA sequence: TGCGCCAGCAGTGAACCCGGGAGTCCCTACAATGAGCAGTTCTTC.

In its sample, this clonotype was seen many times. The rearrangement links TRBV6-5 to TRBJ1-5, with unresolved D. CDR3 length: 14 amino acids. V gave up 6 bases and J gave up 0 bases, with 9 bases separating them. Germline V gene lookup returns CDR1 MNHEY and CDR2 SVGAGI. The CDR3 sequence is CASRDGVSNQPQHF. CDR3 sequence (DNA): TGTGCCAGCAGGGACGGAGTTAGCAATCAGCCCCAGCATTTT.

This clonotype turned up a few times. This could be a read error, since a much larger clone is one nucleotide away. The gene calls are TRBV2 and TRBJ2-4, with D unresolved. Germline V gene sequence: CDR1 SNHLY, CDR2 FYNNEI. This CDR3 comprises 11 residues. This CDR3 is CVSSEKNIQYF. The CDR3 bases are TGTGTCAGCAGTGAAAAAAACATTCAGTACTTC.

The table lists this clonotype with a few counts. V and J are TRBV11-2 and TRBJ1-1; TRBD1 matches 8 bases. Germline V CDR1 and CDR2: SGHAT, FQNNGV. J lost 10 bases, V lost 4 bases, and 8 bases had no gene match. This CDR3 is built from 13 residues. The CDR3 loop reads CASSSAGGTGAFF. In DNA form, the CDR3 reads TGTGCCAGCAGCTCCGCAGGGGGCACGGGAGCTTTCTTT.

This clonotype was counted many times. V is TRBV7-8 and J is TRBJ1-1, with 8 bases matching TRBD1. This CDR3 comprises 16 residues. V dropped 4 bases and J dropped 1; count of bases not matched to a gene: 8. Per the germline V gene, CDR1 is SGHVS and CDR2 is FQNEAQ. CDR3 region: CASSSTTGGANTEAFF. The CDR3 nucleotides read TGTGCCAGCAGCTCGACCACAGGGGGAGCGAACACTGAAGCTTTCTTT.

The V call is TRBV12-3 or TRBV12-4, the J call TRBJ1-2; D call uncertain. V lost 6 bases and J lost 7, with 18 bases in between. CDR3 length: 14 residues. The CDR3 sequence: CASRQSGSQPGYTF. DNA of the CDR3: TGTGCCAGCAGGCAATCCGGGAGCCAACCTGGCTACACCTTC.

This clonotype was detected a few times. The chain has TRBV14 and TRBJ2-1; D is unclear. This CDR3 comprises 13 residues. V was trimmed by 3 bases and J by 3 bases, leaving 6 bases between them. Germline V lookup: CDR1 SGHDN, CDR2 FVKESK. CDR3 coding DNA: TGTGCCAGCAGCCAGGGAATCTACAATGAGCAGTTCTTC. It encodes CASSQGIYNEQFF.

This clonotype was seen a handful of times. This chain's CDR3 is CASSPGTFATNEKLFF. In nucleotides, the CDR3 is TGTGCCAGCAGTCCCGGGACCTTTGCAACTAATGAAAAACTGTTTTTT. This chain joins TRBV12-3 or TRBV12-4 and TRBJ1-4; D is possibly TRBD1 (5 bases). This CDR3 spans 16 amino acids. The V and J ends lost 5 bases and 0 bases respectively, with 13 bases between them.